The clone carrying this TCR beta chain has a handful of counts. No antigen is known for it. The data stem from a study of blood T cells in healthy people across ages. Study-wide results and limits: Researchers said unsorted PBMCs prevented a conclusive naive versus antigen-experienced comparison. Roughly linearly, TCR beta diversity per million T cells fell as age increased.

Per germline, CDR1 MNHEY and CDR2 SVGEGT. The CDR3 runs 14 residues. With V trimmed by 8 bases and J by 7 bases, 8 bases remained unmatched. Primers used in a second PCR of about 7 to 12 cycles were a sample-barcoded 5' primer and a J-beta primer mix. In TCRdb, the 5' RACE reads were re-called with MiXCR into one record per CDR3 protein. The table includes roughly 900,000 distinct CDR3 sequences, roughly 43% detected once. The sequenced sample was blood. The origin of this receptor is a young man in good health. The chain combines TRBV6-2 or TRBV6-3 with TRBJ2-1; 10 nucleotides agree with TRBD2. The CDR3 DNA reads TGTGCCAGCGGAGATAGCGGGGGGAGGAATGAGCAGTTCTTC. Protein sequence: CASGDSGGRNEQFF.